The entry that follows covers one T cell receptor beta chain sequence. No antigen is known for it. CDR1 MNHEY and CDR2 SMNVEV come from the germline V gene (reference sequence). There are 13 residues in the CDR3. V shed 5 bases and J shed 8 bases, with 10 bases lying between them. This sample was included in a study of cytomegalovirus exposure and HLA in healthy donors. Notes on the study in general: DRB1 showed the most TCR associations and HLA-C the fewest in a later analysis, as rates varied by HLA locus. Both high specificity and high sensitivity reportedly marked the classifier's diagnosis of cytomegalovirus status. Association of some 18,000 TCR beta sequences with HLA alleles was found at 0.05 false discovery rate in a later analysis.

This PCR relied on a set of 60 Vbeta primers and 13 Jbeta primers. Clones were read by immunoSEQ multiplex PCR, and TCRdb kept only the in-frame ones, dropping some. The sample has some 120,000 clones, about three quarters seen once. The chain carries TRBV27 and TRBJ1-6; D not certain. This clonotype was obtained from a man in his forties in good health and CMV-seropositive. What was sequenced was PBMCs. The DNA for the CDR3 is TGTGCCAGCAGTCCGCGGCCCGATTCACCCCTCCACTTT. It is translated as CASSPRPDSPLHF.